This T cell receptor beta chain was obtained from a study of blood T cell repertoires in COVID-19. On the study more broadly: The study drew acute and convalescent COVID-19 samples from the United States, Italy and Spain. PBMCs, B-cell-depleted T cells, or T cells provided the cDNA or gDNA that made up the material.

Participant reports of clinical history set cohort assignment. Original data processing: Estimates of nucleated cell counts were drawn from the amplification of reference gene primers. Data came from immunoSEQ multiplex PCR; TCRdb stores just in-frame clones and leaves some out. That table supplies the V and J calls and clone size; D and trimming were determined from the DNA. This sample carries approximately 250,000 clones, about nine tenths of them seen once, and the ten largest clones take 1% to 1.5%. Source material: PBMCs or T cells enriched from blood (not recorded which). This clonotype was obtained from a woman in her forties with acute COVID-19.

The CDR3 region has the DNA TGTGCCTGGAGTGAGATACAGGGAAACACCGGGGAGCTGTTTTTT. It codes for CAWSEIQGNTGELFF. The rearrangement joins TRBV30 to TRBJ2-2, with a possible D match to TRBD1 (6 bases). The V and J ends lost 1 base and 2 bases respectively, with 11 bases between them. The CDR3 loop spans 15 amino acids. Germline lookup yields CDR1 GTSNPN and CDR2 SVGIG (reference sequence).